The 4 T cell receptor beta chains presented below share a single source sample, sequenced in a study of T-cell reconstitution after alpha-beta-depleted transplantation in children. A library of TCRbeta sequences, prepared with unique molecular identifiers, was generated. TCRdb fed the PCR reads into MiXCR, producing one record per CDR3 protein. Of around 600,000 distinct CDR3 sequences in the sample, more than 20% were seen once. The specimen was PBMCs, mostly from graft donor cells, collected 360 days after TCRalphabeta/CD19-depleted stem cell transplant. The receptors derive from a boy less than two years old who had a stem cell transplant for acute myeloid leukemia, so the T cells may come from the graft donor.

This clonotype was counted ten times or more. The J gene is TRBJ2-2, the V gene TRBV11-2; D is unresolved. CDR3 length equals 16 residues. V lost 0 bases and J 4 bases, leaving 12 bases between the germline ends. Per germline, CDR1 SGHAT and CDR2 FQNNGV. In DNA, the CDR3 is TGTGCCAGCAGCTTAGACCGCGGTCCTGCCACCGGGGAGCTGTTTTTT. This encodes CASSLDRGPATGELFF.

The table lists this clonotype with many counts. CDR3 residues: CASSQVGGGEYF. CDR3 in DNA: TGTGCCAGCAGCCAAGTCGGAGGCGGGGAGTATTTT. The chain is built from TRBV3-1 and TRBJ2-3; possibly TRBD2 for D (6 bases). V lost 1 base and J 13 bases, leaving 12 bases between the germline ends. The CDR3 is 12 residues long. Per the germline V gene, CDR1 is LGHDT and CDR2 is YNNKEL (reference sequence).

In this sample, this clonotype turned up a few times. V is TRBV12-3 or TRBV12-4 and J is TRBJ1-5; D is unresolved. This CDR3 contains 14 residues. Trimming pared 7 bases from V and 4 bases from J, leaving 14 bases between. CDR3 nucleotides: TGTGCCAGCACCGTAGACACGGTAAATCAGCCCCAGCATTTT. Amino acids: CASTVDTVNQPQHF.

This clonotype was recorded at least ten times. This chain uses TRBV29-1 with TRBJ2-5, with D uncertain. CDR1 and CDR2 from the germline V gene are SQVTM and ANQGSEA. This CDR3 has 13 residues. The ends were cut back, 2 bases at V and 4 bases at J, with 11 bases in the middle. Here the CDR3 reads CSVESSRGETQYF. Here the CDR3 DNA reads TGCAGCGTTGAAAGTAGCAGAGGAGAGACCCAGTACTTC. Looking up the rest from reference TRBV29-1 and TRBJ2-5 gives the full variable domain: SAVISQKPSRDICQRGTSLTIQCQVDSQVTMMFWYRQQPGQSLTLIATANQGSEATYESGFVIDKFPISRPNLTFSTLTVSNMSPEDSSIYLCSVESSRGETQYFGPGTRLLVL.